The entry that follows covers one T cell receptor (beta chain) sequence. This entry is derived from a study of control samples from healthy donors and cancer patients. Generated by immunoSEQ multiplex PCR, the TCRdb table keeps only in-frame clones and is missing some. The table shows hundreds of thousands of clones, with almost 85% occurring only once. This CDR3 is 14 amino acids long. V dropped 2 bases and J dropped 4 bases, with 11 bases sitting between them. Germline-derived CDR1 and CDR2 are SGHAT and FQDESV (reference sequence). The chain uses TRBV11-1 and TRBJ1-2, with D possibly being TRBD1 (6 bases). Sequencing input: PBMCs. The receptor was isolated from a woman aged 55-70 years with lung cancer. The CDR3 spells CASSLSTRGYGYTF. CDR3 coding DNA: TGTGCCAGCAGCTTAAGTACCAGGGGCTATGGCTACACCTTC.